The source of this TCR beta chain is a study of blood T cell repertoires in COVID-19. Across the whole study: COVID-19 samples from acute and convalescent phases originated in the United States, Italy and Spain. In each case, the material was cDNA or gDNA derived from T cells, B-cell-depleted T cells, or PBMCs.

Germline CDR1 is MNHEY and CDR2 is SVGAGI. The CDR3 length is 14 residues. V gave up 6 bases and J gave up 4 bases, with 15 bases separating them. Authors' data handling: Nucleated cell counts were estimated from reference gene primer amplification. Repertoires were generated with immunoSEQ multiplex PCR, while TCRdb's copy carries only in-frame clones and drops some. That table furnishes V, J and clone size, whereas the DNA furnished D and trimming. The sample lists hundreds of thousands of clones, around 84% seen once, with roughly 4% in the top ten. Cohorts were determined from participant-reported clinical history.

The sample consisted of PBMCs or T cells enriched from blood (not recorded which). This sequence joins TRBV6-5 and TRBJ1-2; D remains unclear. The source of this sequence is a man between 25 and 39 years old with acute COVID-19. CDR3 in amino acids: CASSPSGGIYGYTF. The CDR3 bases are TGTGCCAGCAGCCCAAGCGGCGGAATCTATGGCTACACCTTC.